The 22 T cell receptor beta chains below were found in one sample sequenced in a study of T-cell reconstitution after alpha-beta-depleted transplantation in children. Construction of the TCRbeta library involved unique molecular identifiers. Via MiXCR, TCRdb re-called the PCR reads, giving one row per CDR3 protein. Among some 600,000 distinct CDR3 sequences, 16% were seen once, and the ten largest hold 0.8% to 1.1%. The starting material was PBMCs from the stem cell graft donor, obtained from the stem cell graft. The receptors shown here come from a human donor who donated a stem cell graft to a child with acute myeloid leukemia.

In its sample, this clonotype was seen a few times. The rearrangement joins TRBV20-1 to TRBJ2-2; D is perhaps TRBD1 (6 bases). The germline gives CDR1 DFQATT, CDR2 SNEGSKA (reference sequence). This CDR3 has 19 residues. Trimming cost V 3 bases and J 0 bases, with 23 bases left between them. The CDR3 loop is CSARADRKVLSSNTGELFF. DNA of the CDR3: TGCAGTGCTAGGGCCGACAGGAAGGTGCTTAGCTCGAACACCGGGGAGCTGTTTTTT.

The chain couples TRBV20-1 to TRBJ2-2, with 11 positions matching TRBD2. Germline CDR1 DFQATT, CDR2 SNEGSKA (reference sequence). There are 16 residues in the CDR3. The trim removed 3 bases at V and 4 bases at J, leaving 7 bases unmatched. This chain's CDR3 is CSARRGLAETTGELFF. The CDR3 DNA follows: TGCAGTGCTAGGAGGGGACTAGCGGAAACCACCGGGGAGCTGTTTTTT.

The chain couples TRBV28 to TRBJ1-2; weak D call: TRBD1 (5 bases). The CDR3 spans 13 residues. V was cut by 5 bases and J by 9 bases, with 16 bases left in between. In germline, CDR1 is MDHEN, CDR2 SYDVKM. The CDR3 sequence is CASSPYSRTSYTF. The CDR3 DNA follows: TGTGCCAGCAGTCCCTATTCCCGGACAAGCTACACCTTC.

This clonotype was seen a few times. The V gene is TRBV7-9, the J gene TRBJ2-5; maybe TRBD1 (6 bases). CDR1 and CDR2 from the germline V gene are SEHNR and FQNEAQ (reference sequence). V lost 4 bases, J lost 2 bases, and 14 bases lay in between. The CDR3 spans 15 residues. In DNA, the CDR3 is TGTGCCAGCAGCTCCCGGACAGAAAATCAAGAGACCCAGTACTTC. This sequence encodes CASSSRTENQETQYF.

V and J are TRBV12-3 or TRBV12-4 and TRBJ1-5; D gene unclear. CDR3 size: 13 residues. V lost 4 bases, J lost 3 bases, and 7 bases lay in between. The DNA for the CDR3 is TGTGCCAGCAGTTGGGGTTTCAATCAGCCCCAGCATTTT. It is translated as CASSWGFNQPQHF.

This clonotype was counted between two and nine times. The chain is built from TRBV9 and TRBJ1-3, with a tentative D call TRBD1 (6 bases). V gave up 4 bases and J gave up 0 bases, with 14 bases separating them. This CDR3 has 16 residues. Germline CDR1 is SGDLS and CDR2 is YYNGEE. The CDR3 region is CASSNTGNPSGNTIYF. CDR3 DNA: TGTGCCAGCAGCAATACAGGGAACCCCTCTGGAAACACCATATATTTT.

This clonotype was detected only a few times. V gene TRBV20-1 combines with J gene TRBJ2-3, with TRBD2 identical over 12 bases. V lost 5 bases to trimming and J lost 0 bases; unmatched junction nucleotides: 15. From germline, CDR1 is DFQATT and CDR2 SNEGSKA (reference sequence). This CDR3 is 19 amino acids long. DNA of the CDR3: TGCAGTGCTGGCCGAGGACTAGCGGGGATAGCTACTAGCACAGATACGCAGTATTTT. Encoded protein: CSAGRGLAGIATSTDTQYF.

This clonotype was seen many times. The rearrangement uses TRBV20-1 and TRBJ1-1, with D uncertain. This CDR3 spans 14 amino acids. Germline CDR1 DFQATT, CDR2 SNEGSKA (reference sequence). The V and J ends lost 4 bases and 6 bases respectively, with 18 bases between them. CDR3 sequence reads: CSAKGRLKAPEAFF. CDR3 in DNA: TGCAGTGCTAAAGGACGCCTGAAGGCACCTGAAGCTTTCTTT.

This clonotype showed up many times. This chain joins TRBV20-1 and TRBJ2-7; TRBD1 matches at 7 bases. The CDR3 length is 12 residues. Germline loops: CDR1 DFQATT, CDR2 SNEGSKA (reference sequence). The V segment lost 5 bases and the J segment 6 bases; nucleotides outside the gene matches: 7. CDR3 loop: CSAFRDRTEQYV. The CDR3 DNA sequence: TGCAGTGCTTTCCGGGACAGAACCGAGCAGTACGTC.

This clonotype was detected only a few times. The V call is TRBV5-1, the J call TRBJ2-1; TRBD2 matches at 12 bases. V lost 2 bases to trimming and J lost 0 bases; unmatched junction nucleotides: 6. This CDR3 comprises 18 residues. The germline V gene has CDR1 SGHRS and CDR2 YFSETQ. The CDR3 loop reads CASSFGLAGMSSYNEQFF. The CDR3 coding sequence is TGCGCCAGCAGCTTTGGACTAGCGGGGATGAGCTCCTACAATGAGCAGTTCTTC.

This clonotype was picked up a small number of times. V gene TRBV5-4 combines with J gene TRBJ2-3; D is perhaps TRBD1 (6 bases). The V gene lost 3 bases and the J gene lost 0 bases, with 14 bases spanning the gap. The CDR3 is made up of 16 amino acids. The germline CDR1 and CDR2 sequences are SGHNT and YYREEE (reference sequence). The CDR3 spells CASSSRTTGSTDTQYF. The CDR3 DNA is TGTGCCAGCAGCTCCCGGACCACAGGGAGCACAGATACGCAGTATTTT. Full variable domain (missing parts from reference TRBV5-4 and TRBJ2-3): ETGVTQSPTHLIKTRGQQVTLRCSSQSGHNTVSWYQQALGQGPQFIFQYYREEENGRGNFPPRFSGLQFPNYSSELNVNALELDDSALYLCASSSRTTGSTDTQYFGPGTRLTVL.

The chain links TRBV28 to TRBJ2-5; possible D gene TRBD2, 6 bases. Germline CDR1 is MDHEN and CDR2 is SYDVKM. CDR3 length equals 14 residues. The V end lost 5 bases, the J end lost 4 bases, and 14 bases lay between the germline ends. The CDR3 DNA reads TGTGCCAGCAGTCCGTCGGTGGGAGGAGAGACCCAGTACTTC. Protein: CASSPSVGGETQYF.

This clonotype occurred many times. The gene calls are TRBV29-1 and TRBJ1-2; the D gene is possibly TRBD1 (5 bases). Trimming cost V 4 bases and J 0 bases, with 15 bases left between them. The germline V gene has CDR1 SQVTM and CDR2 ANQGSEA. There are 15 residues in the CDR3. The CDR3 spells CSVGGDSAANYGYTF. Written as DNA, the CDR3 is TGCAGCGTTGGGGGCGACAGTGCAGCTAACTATGGCTACACCTTC.

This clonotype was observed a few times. The CDR3, as DNA: TGCGCCAGCAGCCAAGGGGTAGCTCCTGGCGCGAACACCGGGGAGCTGTTTTTT. It specifies CASSQGVAPGANTGELFF. V is TRBV4-3 and J is TRBJ2-2; no reliable D call. The germline V gene encodes CDR1 LGHNA and CDR2 YSLEER. The CDR3 has 18 amino acids. V lost 1 base and J lost 0, with 15 bases in between.

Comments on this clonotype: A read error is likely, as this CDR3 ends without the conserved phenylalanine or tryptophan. In DNA form, the CDR3 reads TGTGCCAGCAGCCCCTCTTCCACAGATACGCAGTATCTT. The encoded protein is CASSPSSTDTQYL. The chain uses TRBV7-6 and TRBJ2-3; D is unclear. This CDR3 spans 13 amino acids. The germline V and J ends were trimmed by 5 bases and 2 bases, with 8 bases remaining between them. From germline, CDR1 is SGHVS and CDR2 FNYEAQ.

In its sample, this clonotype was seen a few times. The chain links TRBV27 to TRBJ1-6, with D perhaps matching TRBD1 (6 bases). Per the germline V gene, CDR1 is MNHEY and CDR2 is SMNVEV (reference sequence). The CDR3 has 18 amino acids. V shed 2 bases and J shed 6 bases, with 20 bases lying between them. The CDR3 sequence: CASSLSPPRTASNSPLHF. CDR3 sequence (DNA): TGTGCCAGCAGTTTAAGCCCCCCCCGGACAGCTTCTAATTCACCCCTCCACTTT.

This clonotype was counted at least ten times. CDR3 in DNA: TGCAGCGTTGATTCCACCCAGCGGGGGGGCTACGAGCAGTTCTTC. Its protein product is CSVDSTQRGGYEQFF. The chain carries TRBV29-1 and TRBJ2-1; 10 bases align to TRBD2. The CDR3 extends over 15 amino acids. In germline, CDR1 is SQVTM, CDR2 ANQGSEA. J gave up 10 bases and V 3 bases, and 12 bases lay outside the gene matches.

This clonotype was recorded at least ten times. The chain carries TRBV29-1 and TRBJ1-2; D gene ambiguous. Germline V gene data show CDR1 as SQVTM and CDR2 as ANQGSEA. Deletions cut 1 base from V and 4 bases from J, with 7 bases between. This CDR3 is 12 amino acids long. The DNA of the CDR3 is TGCAGCGTTGAAGGGCGGACCTATGGCTACACCTTC. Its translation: CSVEGRTYGYTF.

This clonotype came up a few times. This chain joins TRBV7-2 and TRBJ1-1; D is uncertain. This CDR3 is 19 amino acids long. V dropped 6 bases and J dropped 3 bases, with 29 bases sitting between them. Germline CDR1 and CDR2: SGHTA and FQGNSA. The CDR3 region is CASSTTGQTSPFVDTEAFF. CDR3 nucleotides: TGTGCCAGCAGTACAACTGGCCAGACCTCCCCTTTCGTCGACACTGAAGCTTTCTTT.

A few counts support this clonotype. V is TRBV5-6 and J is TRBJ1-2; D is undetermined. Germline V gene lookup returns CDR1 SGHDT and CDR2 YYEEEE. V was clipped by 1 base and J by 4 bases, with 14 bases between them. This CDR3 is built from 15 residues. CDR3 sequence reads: CASSLMSELTYGYTF. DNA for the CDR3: TGTGCCAGCAGCTTGATGTCAGAACTTACCTATGGCTACACCTTC.

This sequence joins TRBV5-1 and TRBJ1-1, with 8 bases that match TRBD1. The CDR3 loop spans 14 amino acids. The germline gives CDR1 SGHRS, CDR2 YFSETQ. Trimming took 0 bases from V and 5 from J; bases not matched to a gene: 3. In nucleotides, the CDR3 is TGCGCCAGCAGCTTGGAGGACAGGGTTACTGAAGCTTTCTTT. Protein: CASSLEDRVTEAFF. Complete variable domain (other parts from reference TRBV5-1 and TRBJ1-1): KAGVTQTPRYLIKTRGQQVTLSCSPISGHRSVSWYQQTPGQGLQFLFEYFSETQRNKGNFPGRFSGRQFSNSRSEMNVSTLELGDSALYLCASSLEDRVTEAFFGQGTRLTVV.

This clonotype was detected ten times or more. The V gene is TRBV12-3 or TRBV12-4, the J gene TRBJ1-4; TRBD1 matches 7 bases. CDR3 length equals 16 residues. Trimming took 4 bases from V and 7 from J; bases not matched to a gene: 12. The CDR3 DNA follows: TGTGCCAGCAGTTATCTCGGCACAGGGGTTAGTGAAAAACTGTTTTTT. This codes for CASSYLGTGVSEKLFF.